The subject of this entry is one T cell receptor beta chain. The antigen remains undetermined. The record originates from a study of T-cell memory formation after mild COVID-19. General study points: Nothing showed for sure that second-wave clones peaking on day 37 were SARS-CoV-2 specific. CD4+ contracting clones lay mainly in CM and EM, CD8+ ones in EMRA. Pre-infection memory showed some responding clones, and this suggested that cross-reactive memory joined.

The authors produced TCR alpha and TCR beta cDNA libraries with sample barcodes and UMIs by 5'RACE using constant-segment primers. TCRdb itself ran the 5' RACE reads through MiXCR, one entry per CDR3 protein. The sample contains about 110,000 distinct CDR3 sequences, 9.5% to 15% of which appear only once. V dropped 0 bases and J dropped 7; count of bases not matched to a gene: 14. CDR3 size: 17 residues. Sequences were obtained from PBMCs or a T cell subset sorted from them (not recorded which). The J gene is TRBJ1-1, the V gene TRBV23-1, with 7 nucleotides matching TRBD1. TRBV23-1 is recorded as an ORF, its role being uncertain. The clonotype comes from an adult woman who had mild COVID-19 (a few samples of this study predate the infection). Cell type and time point are not known. CDR3 coding DNA: TGCGCCAGCAGTCAATCCCACCTACCCACAGGGGTACGTGAAGCTTTCTTT. This sequence encodes CASSQSHLPTGVREAFF.